The 17 T cell receptor beta chains below come from one sample, sequenced in a study of OX40 agonist ivuxolimab in advanced cancers. TCRdb's copy holds only in-frame clones and misses some; the assay was immunoSEQ multiplex PCR. The sample gives over 55,000 clones, 85% to 95% of which show up once; less than 20% is in the top ten. Sample: CD4+ or CD8+ T cells sorted from blood, taken in a trial of the OX40 agonist ivuxolimab. The origin of the receptors is an adult with an advanced solid tumor such as melanoma, head and neck, liver or kidney cancer.

The chain joins TRBV27 to TRBJ1-2, with a possible D match to TRBD1 (5 bases). The V and J ends lost 2 bases and 4 bases respectively, with 14 bases between them. Germline loops: CDR1 MNHEY, CDR2 SMNVEV (reference sequence). The CDR3 sequence is 15 residues long. The CDR3 protein is CASSLTLKGSYGYTF. The CDR3 DNA is TGTGCCAGCAGTTTAACCCTTAAGGGGTCCTATGGCTACACCTTC.

This clone has a single count. CDR3 protein: CASSMTGGAGTGELFF. CDR3 nucleotides: TGTGCCAGCAGCATGACAGGGGGCGCCGGGACCGGGGAGCTGTTTTTT. V and J are TRBV7-2 and TRBJ2-2; TRBD1 agrees at 10 bases. J was trimmed by 5 bases and V by 5 bases; bases with no gene match: 8. Germline V gene sequence: CDR1 SGHTA, CDR2 FQGNSA. The CDR3 contains 16 residues.

The genes are TRBV19 and TRBJ1-5; 7 bases fit TRBD1. Germline V gives CDR1 LNHDA, CDR2 SQIVND (reference sequence). The J segment lost 4 bases and the V segment lost 3 bases, leaving 6 bases of the junction unmatched. CDR3 size: 15 residues. CDR3 region: CASSMRDRENQPQHF. The CDR3 nucleotides read TGTGCCAGTAGTATGAGGGACAGAGAGAATCAGCCCCAGCATTTT.

The chain is built from TRBV5-6 and TRBJ1-2; D gene ambiguous. Germline values: CDR1 SGHDT, CDR2 YYEEEE. The CDR3 extends over 13 amino acids. V lost 0 bases and J lost 7, with 10 bases in between. In DNA form, the CDR3 reads TGTGCCAGCAGCTTGGGGGATATAGGTGGCTACACCTTC. It encodes CASSLGDIGGYTF.

V and J are TRBV4-3 and TRBJ2-7; D remains ambiguous. Trimming removed 1 base at V and 0 bases at J, with 10 bases between. CDR3 length equals 15 residues. Germline CDR1 and CDR2: LGHNA and YSLEER. The CDR3 nucleotides are TGCGCCAGCAGCCAAGTGATTGGGAACTCCTACGAGCAGTACTTC. Translation: CASSQVIGNSYEQYF.

This chain connects TRBV19 to TRBJ2-1; no firm D call. V lost 3 bases to trimming and J lost 3 bases, with 9 bases between them. There are 14 residues in the CDR3. Looked up from germline, CDR1 is LNHDA and CDR2 is SQIVND (reference sequence). This CDR3 is CASSIKLNYNEQFF. CDR3 DNA: TGTGCCAGTAGTATTAAGCTCAACTACAATGAGCAGTTCTTC.

This chain's CDR3 is CASSQRRGLTGELFF. The CDR3 coding sequence is TGCGCCAGCAGCCAACGGCGGGGTCTCACCGGGGAGCTGTTTTTT. This chain uses TRBV4-3 with TRBJ2-2; D might be TRBD2 (6 bases). V shed 2 bases and J shed 4 bases, with 11 bases lying between them. Germline CDR1 and CDR2: LGHNA and YSLEER. CDR3 size: 15 residues.

The J gene is TRBJ1-1, the V gene TRBV4-1; D might be TRBD1 (5 bases). The V gene lost 0 bases and the J gene lost 3 bases, with 11 bases spanning the gap. The CDR3 spans 15 residues. From germline, CDR1 is MGHRA and CDR2 YSYEKL. The CDR3 is CASSQDHRWDTEAFF. The CDR3 bases are TGCGCCAGCAGCCAAGATCACAGGTGGGACACTGAAGCTTTCTTT.

This clone appeared once. The chain carries TRBV29-1 and TRBJ1-1, with no clear D. V shed 5 bases and J shed 3 bases, with 13 bases lying between them. Germline V CDR1 and CDR2: SQVTM, ANQGSEA. This CDR3 comprises 13 residues. CDR3 protein: CSVPGGRHTEAFF. In DNA form, the CDR3 reads TGCAGCGTTCCGGGAGGGAGGCACACTGAAGCTTTCTTT.

V usage is TRBV28 and J usage is TRBJ2-7; D may be TRBD2 (6 bases). Germline assignment: CDR1 MDHEN and CDR2 SYDVKM. The length of the CDR3 is 13 residues. Between the trimmed V and J ends, which lost 11 bases and 7 bases, there was a span of 21 bases. The CDR3 region is CASSPGLTIEQYF. As DNA, the CDR3 is TGTGCCTCCTCCCCGGGACTTACTATAGAGCAGTACTTC.

The chain joins TRBV4-3 to TRBJ2-1; 8 nucleotides agree with TRBD1. V shed 0 bases and J 8 bases; nucleotides not matched to a gene: 6. Germline V gene lookup returns CDR1 LGHNA and CDR2 YSLEER. This CDR3 spans 15 amino acids. CDR3 amino acids: CASSQDRGLLDEQFF. In DNA, the CDR3 is TGCGCCAGCAGCCAAGACAGGGGGCTCCTCGATGAGCAGTTCTTC.

The genes are TRBV4-3 and TRBJ2-1, with D tentatively TRBD2 (6 bases). Per germline, CDR1 LGHNA and CDR2 YSLEER. The CDR3 covers 17 residues. Trimming cost V 2 bases and J 1 base, with 15 bases left between them. The CDR3 is CASSQFFPGRSYNEQFF. As DNA, the CDR3 is TGCGCCAGCAGCCAATTCTTTCCTGGGAGGTCCTACAATGAGCAGTTCTTC.

The chain links TRBV5-4 to TRBJ1-3; D call uncertain. Trimming left V 0 bases short and J 2 bases short, with 15 bases between. Germline values: CDR1 SGHNT, CDR2 YYREEE (reference sequence). This CDR3 contains 17 residues. CDR3 in amino acids: CASSLVPGEGPGNTIYF. The CDR3 nucleotides read TGTGCCAGCAGCTTGGTTCCTGGGGAAGGCCCTGGAAACACCATATATTTT.

The chain carries TRBV5-4 and TRBJ2-3; no reliable D call. V was pared by 4 bases and J by 6 bases, with 15 bases between. This CDR3 has 14 residues. Germline values: CDR1 SGHNT, CDR2 YYREEE (reference sequence). The CDR3 loop reads CASSLERREDTQYF. In nucleotides, the CDR3 is TGTGCCAGCAGCCTGGAGAGGCGCGAGGATACGCAGTATTTT.

This chain uses TRBV4-1 with TRBJ2-3; 7 nucleotides match TRBD1. The germline gives CDR1 MGHRA, CDR2 YSYEKL. Trimming removed 4 bases from V and 2 bases from J; junction bases left unmatched: 3. The CDR3 runs 14 residues. The CDR3 sequence: CASSPDRNTDTQYF. Here the CDR3 DNA reads TGCGCCAGCAGCCCGGACAGGAACACAGATACGCAGTATTTT.

J is TRBJ2-1 and V is TRBV19; a possible D gene is TRBD2 (5 bases). Trimming took 2 bases from V and 5 from J, leaving 10 bases between them. The CDR3 contains 14 residues. The V gene's germline CDR1 is LNHDA and CDR2 SQIVND (reference sequence). The CDR3 nucleotides read TGTGCCAGTAGTATAACGCCCGGGAACAATGAGCAGTTCTTC. Encoded protein: CASSITPGNNEQFF.

V gene TRBV7-2 combines with J gene TRBJ2-7; the match to TRBD2 covers 13 bases. This CDR3 spans 17 amino acids. Germline V gene lookup returns CDR1 SGHTA and CDR2 FQGNSA. V lost 5 bases and J lost 2; bases outside the gene matches: 9. CDR3 sequence reads: CASSPQLAGGLPYEQYF. The CDR3 nucleotides are TGTGCCAGCAGCCCCCAACTAGCGGGAGGGCTACCCTACGAGCAGTACTTC.